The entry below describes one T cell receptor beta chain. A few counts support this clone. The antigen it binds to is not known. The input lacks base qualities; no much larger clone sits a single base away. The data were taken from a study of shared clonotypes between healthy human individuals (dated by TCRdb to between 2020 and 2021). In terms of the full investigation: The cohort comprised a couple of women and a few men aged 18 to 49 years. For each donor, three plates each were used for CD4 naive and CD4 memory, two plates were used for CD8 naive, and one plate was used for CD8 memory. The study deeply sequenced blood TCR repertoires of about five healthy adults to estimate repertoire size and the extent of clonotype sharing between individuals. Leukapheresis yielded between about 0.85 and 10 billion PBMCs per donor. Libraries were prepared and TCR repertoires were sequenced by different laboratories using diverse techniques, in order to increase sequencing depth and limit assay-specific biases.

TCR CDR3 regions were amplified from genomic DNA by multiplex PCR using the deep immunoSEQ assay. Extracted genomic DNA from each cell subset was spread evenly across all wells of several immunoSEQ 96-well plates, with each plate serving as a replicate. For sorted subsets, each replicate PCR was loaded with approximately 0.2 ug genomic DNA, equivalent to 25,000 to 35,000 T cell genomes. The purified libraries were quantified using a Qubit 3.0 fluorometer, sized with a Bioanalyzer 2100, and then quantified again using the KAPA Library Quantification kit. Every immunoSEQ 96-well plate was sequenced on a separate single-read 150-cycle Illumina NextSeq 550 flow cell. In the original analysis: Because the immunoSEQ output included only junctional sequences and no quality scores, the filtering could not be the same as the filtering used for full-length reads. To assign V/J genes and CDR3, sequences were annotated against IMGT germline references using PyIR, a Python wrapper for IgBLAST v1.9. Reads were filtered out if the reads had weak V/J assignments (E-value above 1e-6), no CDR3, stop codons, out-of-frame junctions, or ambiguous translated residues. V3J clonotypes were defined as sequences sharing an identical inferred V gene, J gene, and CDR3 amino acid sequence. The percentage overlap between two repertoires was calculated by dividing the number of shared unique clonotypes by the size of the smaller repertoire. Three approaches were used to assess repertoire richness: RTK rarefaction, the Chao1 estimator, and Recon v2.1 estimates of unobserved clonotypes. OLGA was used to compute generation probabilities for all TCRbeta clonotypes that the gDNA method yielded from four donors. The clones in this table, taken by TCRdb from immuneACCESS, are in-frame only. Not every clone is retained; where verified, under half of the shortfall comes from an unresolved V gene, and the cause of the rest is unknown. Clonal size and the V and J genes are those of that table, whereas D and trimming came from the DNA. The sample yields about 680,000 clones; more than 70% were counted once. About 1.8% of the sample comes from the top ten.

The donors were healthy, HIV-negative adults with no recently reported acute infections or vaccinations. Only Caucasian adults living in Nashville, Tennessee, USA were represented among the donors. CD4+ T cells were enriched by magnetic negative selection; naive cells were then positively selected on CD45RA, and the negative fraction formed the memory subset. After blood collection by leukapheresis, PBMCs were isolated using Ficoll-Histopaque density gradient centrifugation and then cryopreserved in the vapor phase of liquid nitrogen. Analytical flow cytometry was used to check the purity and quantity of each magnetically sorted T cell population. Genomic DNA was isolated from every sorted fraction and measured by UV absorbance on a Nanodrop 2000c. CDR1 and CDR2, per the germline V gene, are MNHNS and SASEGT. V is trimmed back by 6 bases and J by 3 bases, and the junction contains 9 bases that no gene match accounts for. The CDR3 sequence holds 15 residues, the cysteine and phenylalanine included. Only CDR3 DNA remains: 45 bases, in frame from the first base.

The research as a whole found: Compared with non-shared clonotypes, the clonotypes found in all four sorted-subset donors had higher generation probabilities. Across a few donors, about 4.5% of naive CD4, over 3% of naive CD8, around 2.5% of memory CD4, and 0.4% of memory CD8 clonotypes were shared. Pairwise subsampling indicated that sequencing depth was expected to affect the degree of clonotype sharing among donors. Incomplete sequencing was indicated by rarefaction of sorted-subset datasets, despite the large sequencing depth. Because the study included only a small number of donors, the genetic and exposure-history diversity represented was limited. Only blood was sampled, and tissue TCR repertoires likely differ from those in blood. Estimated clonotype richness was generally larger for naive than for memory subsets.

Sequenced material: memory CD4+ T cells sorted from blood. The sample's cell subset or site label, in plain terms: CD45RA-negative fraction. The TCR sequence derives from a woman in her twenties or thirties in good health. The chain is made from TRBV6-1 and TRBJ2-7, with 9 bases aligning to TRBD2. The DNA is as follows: TGTGCCAGCAGGGGGGCGGGAGGGGGCCACTACGAGCAGTACTTC. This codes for CASRGAGGGHYEQYF.